Listed here are 13 T cell receptor beta chains from one sample, sequenced in a study of breast tumors, draining lymph nodes, adjacent tissues. Axillary draining lymph nodes of breast cancer patients supplied the node samples. TCRdb re-analysed the multiplex PCR reads in MiXCR, keeping a single row per CDR3 protein. Of approximately 100,000 distinct CDR3 sequences in the sample, less than 40% were seen once. The specimen sequenced was axillary lymph node tissue. These receptor sequences come from a female donor with breast cancer. Some clones in this sample may be carry-over from other donors' samples.

This clonotype appeared many times. The chain joins TRBV6-5 to TRBJ2-7; D remains ambiguous. The length of the CDR3 is 13 residues. Trimming stripped 5 bases from V and 7 bases from J, with 15 bases between. Germline CDR1 reads MNHEY; CDR2 reads SVGAGI. CDR3 in amino acids: CASSTHALGEQYF. CDR3 nucleotide sequence: TGTGCCAGCAGTACACACGCTTTGGGTGAGCAGTACTTC.

Turning to this clonotype: At one end the junction does not follow the germline gene, possibly because of a read error. The chain has TRBV25-1 and TRBJ2-1; 8 nucleotides match TRBD1. Germline lookup yields CDR1 MGHDK and CDR2 SYGVNS. The CDR3 spans 15 residues. The CDR3 DNA reads TGTGCCGGCAGTCCAAGGACAGGGAACTACAATGAGCAGTCCTTC. Protein sequence: CAGSPRTGNYNEQSF.

This clonotype was observed many times. This rearrangement joins TRBV11-3 to TRBJ2-3, with 8 bases matching TRBD1. Germline CDR1 and CDR2: SGHNT and YENEEA. V shed 3 bases, J shed 0 bases, and the junction held 2 bases outside the gene matches. The CDR3 is made up of 15 amino acids. CDR3 DNA: TGTGCCAGCAGCTTCGGACAGGGCAGCACAGATACGCAGTATTTT. It specifies CASSFGQGSTDTQYF.

In its sample, this clonotype was seen many times. V is TRBV28 and J is TRBJ1-5; D remains ambiguous. V lost 2 bases to trimming and J lost 6 bases, with 8 bases between them. CDR3 length equals 13 residues. CDR1 and CDR2 from the germline V gene are MDHEN and SYDVKM. CDR3 nucleotide sequence: TGTGCCAGCAGTTTACACTTGGCTCAGCCCCAGCATTTT. It specifies CASSLHLAQPQHF.

The chain has TRBV20-1 and TRBJ1-1; 7 bases match TRBD1. CDR1 is DFQATT, CDR2 SNEGSKA, per germline (reference sequence). This CDR3 region has 15 residues. DNA of the CDR3: TGCAATGCGACCTCCCCAGGGCAGGGGGGAACTGAAGCTTTCTTT. It yields the protein CNATSPGQGGTEAFF.

This clonotype was detected many times. The rearrangement joins TRBV20-1 to TRBJ2-3; TRBD1 might be the D (6 bases). This CDR3 is built from 16 residues. From germline, CDR1 is DFQATT and CDR2 SNEGSKA (reference sequence). V was trimmed by 1 base and J by 0 bases, leaving 14 bases between them. For the CDR3, the DNA is TGCAGTGCTAGAGGAACAGGGCTCAGGAGCACAGATACGCAGTATTTT. It yields the protein CSARGTGLRSTDTQYF.

This clonotype occurred many times. This chain uses TRBV5-6 with TRBJ1-2; D call uncertain. CDR3 length equals 12 residues. Looked up from germline, CDR1 is SGHDT and CDR2 is YYEEEE. The V end was cut by 3 bases, the J end by 0 bases, with 3 bases between. The CDR3 DNA reads TGTGCCAGCAGCTACACTAACTATGGCTACACCTTC. This translates into CASSYTNYGYTF.

About this clonotype itself: This could be a read error, since a much larger clone is one nucleotide away. The CDR3 DNA reads as TGTGCCAGCGGATACGGGGCTGATCAAGAGACCCAGTACTTC. It is translated as CASGYGADQETQYF. This chain connects TRBV27 to TRBJ2-5; tentatively, D is TRBD1 or TRBD2 (5 bases each). The CDR3 contains 14 residues. Germline CDR1 MNHEY, CDR2 SMNVEV (reference sequence). V was cut by 8 bases and J by 2 bases, with 15 bases left in between.

This clonotype was recorded many times. One end of the junction does not line up with germline, which may come from a read error. The V call is TRBV7-3, the J call TRBJ1-2; D unresolved. CDR1 is SGHTA and CDR2 is FQGTGA in the germline V gene. The CDR3 covers 15 residues. This CDR3 is CASSPRGGSPYGYPF. The CDR3 bases are TGTGCCAGCAGCCCTCGGGGAGGGAGCCCCTATGGCTACCCCTTC.

This clonotype was seen at least ten times. The chain couples TRBV12-3 or TRBV12-4 to TRBJ2-7; D gene ambiguous. V dropped 1 base and J dropped 2 bases, with 3 bases sitting between them. There are 12 residues in the CDR3. CDR3 in amino acids: CASSLGTYEQYF. The CDR3 DNA reads as TGTGCCAGCAGTTTAGGGACCTACGAGCAGTACTTC.

About this clonotype: Here the CDR3 omits its conserved ending phenylalanine or tryptophan, so a read error is the likely source. This chain uses TRBV20-1 with TRBJ1-2; TRBD1 is a possible D gene (5 bases). V was trimmed by 3 bases and J by 4 bases, leaving 18 bases between them. The CDR3 has 15 amino acids. Germline lookup yields CDR1 DFQATT and CDR2 SNEGSKA (reference sequence). The CDR3 region has the DNA TGCAGTGCTAGTGAGGGATACGGGACCACCTATGGCTACACCCAC. Amino acid sequence: CSASEGYGTTYGYTH.

The sample holds many counts of this clonotype. The gene calls are TRBV12-3 or TRBV12-4 and TRBJ2-5; tentatively, D is TRBD2 (6 bases). CDR3 size: 13 residues. V was clipped by 5 bases and J by 0 bases, with 7 bases between them. CDR3 nucleotide sequence: TGTGCCAGCAGTCCTAGCGACCAAGAGACCCAGTACTTC. Translation: CASSPSDQETQYF.

In this sample, this clonotype turned up many times. The chain combines TRBV4-1 with TRBJ2-1; no clear D gene. The V end lost 8 bases, the J end lost 0 bases, and 11 bases lay between the germline ends. This CDR3 is 14 amino acids long. Germline lookup yields CDR1 MGHRA and CDR2 YSYEKL. The CDR3 DNA follows: TGCGCCAGCCAGACATCTCGCTCCTACAATGAGCAGTTCTTC. Its translation is CASQTSRSYNEQFF.